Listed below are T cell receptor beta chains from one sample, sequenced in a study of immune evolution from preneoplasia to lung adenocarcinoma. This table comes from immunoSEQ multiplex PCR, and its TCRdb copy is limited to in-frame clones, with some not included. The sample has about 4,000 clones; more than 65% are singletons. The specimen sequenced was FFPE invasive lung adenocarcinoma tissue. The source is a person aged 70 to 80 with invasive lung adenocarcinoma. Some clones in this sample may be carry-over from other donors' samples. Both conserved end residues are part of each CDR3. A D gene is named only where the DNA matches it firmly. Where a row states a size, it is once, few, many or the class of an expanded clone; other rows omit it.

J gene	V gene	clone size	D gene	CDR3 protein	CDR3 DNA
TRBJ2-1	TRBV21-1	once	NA	CASSKRVRGGRGPNEQFF	TGTGCCAGCAGCAAAAGAGTAAGGGGCGGGAGGGGCCCCAATGAGCAGTTCTTC
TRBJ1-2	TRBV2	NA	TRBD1	CASTGQGAQAHGYTF	TGTGCCAGCACGGGACAGGGGGCCCAAGCACATGGCTACACCTTC
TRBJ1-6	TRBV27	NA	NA	CASGALGSIGNSPLHF	TGTGCCAGCGGTGCTTTAGGTTCAATAGGTAATTCACCCCTCCACTTT
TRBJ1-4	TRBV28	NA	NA	CASSFSGYTNEKLFF	TGTGCCAGCAGTTTTTCCGGATATACTAATGAAAAACTGTTTTTT
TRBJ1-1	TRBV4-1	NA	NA	CASSQGQLNTEAFF	TGTGCCAGCAGCCAAGGACAGCTGAACACTGAAGCTTTCTTT
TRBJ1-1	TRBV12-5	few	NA	CAGGTGMNTEAFF	TGTGCTGGGGGGACGGGGATGAACACTGAAGCTTTCTTT
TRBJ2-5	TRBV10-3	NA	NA	CAIRDSKETQYF	TGTGCCATCAGGGACAGTAAAGAGACCCAGTACTTC
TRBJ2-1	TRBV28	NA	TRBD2	CASRVLGLAASEQFF	TGTGCCAGCAGGGTTTTAGGACTAGCGGCTTCGGAGCAGTTCTTC
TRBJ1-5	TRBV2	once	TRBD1	CASSSNRGSNQPQHF	TGTGCCAGCAGCAGTAACAGGGGAAGCAATCAGCCCCAGCATTTT
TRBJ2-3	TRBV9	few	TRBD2	CASSVEGLAGRDTQYF	TGTGCCAGCAGCGTAGAGGGACTAGCGGGACGAGATACGCAGTATTTT
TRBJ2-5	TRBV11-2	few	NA	CASSLNQETQYF	TGTGCCAGCAGCTTGAACCAAGAGACCCAGTACTTC
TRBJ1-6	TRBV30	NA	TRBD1	CAWIGQGDSPLHF	TGTGCCTGGATCGGACAGGGAGATTCACCCCTCCACTTT
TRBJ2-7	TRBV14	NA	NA	CASSPFRGTRDEQYF	TGTGCCAGCAGCCCATTTAGAGGCACTAGAGACGAGCAGTACTTC
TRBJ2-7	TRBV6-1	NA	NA	CASSELRGGAEQYF	TGTGCCAGCAGTGAACTAAGAGGAGGGGCCGAGCAGTACTTC
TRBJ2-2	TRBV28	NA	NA	CASRPFWGQGGELFF	TGTGCCAGCAGACCTTTCTGGGGCCAGGGGGGGGAGCTGTTTTTT
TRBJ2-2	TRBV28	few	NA	CASRPERGELFF	TGTGCCAGCAGACCTGAGCGGGGGGAGCTGTTTTTT
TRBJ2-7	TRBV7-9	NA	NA	CASSLPGSSYEQYF	TGTGCCAGCAGCTTACCGGGGAGCTCCTACGAGCAGTACTTC
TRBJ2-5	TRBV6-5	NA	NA	CASSHPRETQYF	TGTGCCAGCAGCCACCCCAGGGAGACCCAGTACTTC
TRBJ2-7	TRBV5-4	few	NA	CASSVQGSYEQYF	TGTGCCAGCAGCGTACAGGGCTCCTACGAGCAGTACTTC
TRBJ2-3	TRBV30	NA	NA	CAWKAKGSPGDTQYF	TGTGCCTGGAAGGCTAAGGGCTCCCCGGGAGATACGCAGTATTTT
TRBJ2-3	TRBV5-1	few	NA	CASSLMILDTQYF	TGCGCCAGCAGCTTGATGATCCTGGATACGCAGTATTTT
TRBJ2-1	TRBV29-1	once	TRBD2	CSVGGTSGTYNEQFF	TGCAGCGTTGGCGGGACTAGCGGGACCTACAATGAGCAGTTCTTC
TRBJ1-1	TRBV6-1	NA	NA	CASSTLNTEAFF	TGTGCCAGCAGTACATTAAACACTGAAGCTTTCTTT
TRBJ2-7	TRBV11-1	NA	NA	CASSVGLRYEQYF	TGTGCCAGCAGCGTTGGGCTTCGCTACGAGCAGTACTTC
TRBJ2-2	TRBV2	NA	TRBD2	CASLSSGRAVGELFF	TGTGCCAGTTTATCTAGCGGGAGGGCCGTCGGGGAGCTGTTTTTT
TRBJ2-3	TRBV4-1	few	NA	CASSKLAENTDTQYF	TGCGCCAGCAGCAAGTTAGCGGAGAACACAGATACGCAGTATTTT
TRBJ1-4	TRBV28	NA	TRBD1	CASSYSYRQGEKLFF	TGTGCCAGCAGCTACAGCTATAGACAGGGTGAAAAACTGTTTTTT
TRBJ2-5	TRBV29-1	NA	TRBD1	CSTRQGETQYF	TGCAGCACCCGACAGGGAGAGACCCAGTACTTC
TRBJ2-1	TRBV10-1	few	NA	CASSEGSSIDEQFF	TGCGCCAGCAGTGAAGGTAGTTCCATCGATGAGCAGTTCTTC
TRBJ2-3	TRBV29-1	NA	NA	CSVELNGDTQYF	TGCAGCGTTGAACTTAACGGAGATACGCAGTATTTT
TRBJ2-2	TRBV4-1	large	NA	CASSQGQNTGELFF	TGCGCCAGCAGCCAAGGACAGAACACCGGGGAGCTGTTTTTT
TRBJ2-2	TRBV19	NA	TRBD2	CASKMMASGSYTGELFF	TGTGCCAGTAAAATGATGGCTAGCGGGTCCTACACCGGGGAGCTGTTTTTT
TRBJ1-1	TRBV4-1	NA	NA	CASSPSTGHPEAFF	TGCGCCAGCAGCCCGTCGACAGGCCACCCTGAAGCTTTCTTT
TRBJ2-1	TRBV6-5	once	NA	CASITSWGEQFF	TGTGCCAGCATTACTTCCTGGGGTGAGCAGTTCTTC
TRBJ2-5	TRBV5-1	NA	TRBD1	CASSSRQGGSEETQYF	TGCGCCAGCAGCTCCCGACAGGGGGGGAGTGAAGAGACCCAGTACTTC
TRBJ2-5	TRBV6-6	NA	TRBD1	CASSPGTEKETQYF	TGTGCCAGCAGTCCCGGGACAGAGAAAGAGACCCAGTACTTC
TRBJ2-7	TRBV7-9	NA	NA	CASSLGGTLSYEQYF	TGTGCCAGCAGCTTAGGTGGGACCCTCTCCTACGAGCAGTACTTC
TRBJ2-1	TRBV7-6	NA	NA	CASSSGWDEQFF	TGTGCCAGCAGCTCAGGTTGGGATGAGCAGTTCTTC
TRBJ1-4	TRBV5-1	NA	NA	CASSLAGGGAAKLFF	TGCGCCAGCAGCTTGGCGGGTGGAGGGGCGGCAAAACTGTTTTTT
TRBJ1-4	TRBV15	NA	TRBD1	CATSRDRGLPEKLFF	TGTGCCACCAGCAGAGATAGGGGGCTACCAGAAAAACTGTTTTTT
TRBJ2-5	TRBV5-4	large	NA	CASSLEQGRETQYF	TGTGCCAGCAGCTTGGAACAGGGTCGAGAGACCCAGTACTTC
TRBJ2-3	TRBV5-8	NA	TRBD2	CASSPSLVAGEDTQYF	TGTGCCAGCAGCCCAAGTCTGGTAGCGGGCGAGGATACGCAGTATTTT